Below are 30 T cell receptor beta chains sequenced from a single sample in a study of human versus mouse CDR3 diversity and MHC coevolution. The protocol was immunoSEQ multiplex PCR, while the TCRdb copy is restricted to in-frame clones and leaves out a portion. Here the sample spans about 60,000 clones, 90% to 95% being singletons. Sequencing was carried out using naive CD4+ T cells from blood. The subset: CD45RO-negative CD62L-positive naive CD4 T cells. These receptors all stem from a person in their 60s in good health.

The chain uses TRBV18 and TRBJ2-1; TRBD2 matches 11 bases. The CDR3 length is 15 residues. In germline, CDR1 is KGHSH, CDR2 LQKENI. The V and J ends lost 6 bases and 3 bases, in that order; junction bases with no gene match: 4. This CDR3 reads CASSDTSGSYNEQFF. Here the CDR3 DNA reads TGTGCCAGCTCCGATACTAGCGGGAGCTACAATGAGCAGTTCTTC. The full variable domain, its missing parts supplied by reference TRBV18 and TRBJ2-1, is NAGVMQNPRHLVRRRGQEARLRCSPMKGHSHVYWYRQLPEEGLKFMVYLQKENIIDESGMPKERFSAEFPKEGPSILRIQQVVRGDSAAYFCASSDTSGSYNEQFFGPGTRLTVL.

This chain links TRBV9 with TRBJ1-2; 7 bases match TRBD1. V dropped 3 bases and J dropped 3; count of bases not matched to a gene: 5. Germline CDR1 and CDR2: SGDLS and YYNGEE. CDR3 length: 14 residues. The CDR3 spells CASSAGTEHYGYTF. CDR3 sequence (DNA): TGTGCCAGCAGCGCCGGGACAGAGCACTATGGCTACACCTTC.

This chain connects TRBV16 to TRBJ2-3, with 9 bases identical to TRBD1. The CDR3 has 13 residues. The germline V gene has CDR1 KGHSY and CDR2 FQNENV. J was trimmed by 6 bases and V by 4 bases; bases with no gene match: 2. CDR3 nucleotides: TGTGCCAGCAGCCGGGACAGGGATGATACGCAGTATTTT. This codes for CASSRDRDDTQYF.

The chain carries TRBV10-3 and TRBJ1-1; TRBD1 matches at 8 bases. This CDR3 is built from 16 residues. CDR1 ENHRY and CDR2 SYGVKD come from the germline V gene. V trimming: 4 bases; J trimming: 2 bases; junction bases outside the gene matches: 9. CDR3 DNA sequence: TGTGCCATCAGTGTCCCACAGGGGGGACCTAACACTGAAGCTTTCTTT. This codes for CAISVPQGGPNTEAFF.

The gene calls are TRBV18 and TRBJ2-7, with TRBD2 matching 7 bases. This CDR3 is built from 15 residues. Germline assignment: CDR1 KGHSH and CDR2 LQKENI. V shed 1 base and J 6 bases; nucleotides not matched to a gene: 9. In DNA, the CDR3 is TGTGCCAGCTCACCACAGGCGGGAGATCTTGCCGAGCAGTACTTC. Protein: CASSPQAGDLAEQYF. The full variable domain, its missing parts supplied by reference TRBV18 and TRBJ2-7, is NAGVMQNPRHLVRRRGQEARLRCSPMKGHSHVYWYRQLPEEGLKFMVYLQKENIIDESGMPKERFSAEFPKEGPSILRIQQVVRGDSAAYFCASSPQAGDLAEQYFGPGTRLTVT.

V is TRBV5-1 and J is TRBJ2-1, with D possibly matching TRBD2 (5 bases). The CDR3 totals 13 residues. Trimming cost V 0 bases and J 14 bases, with 15 bases left between them. Germline CDR1 SGHRS, CDR2 YFSETQ. This CDR3 reads CASSLVTSDSEFF. CDR3 DNA sequence: TGCGCCAGCAGCTTGGTAACTTCGGACTCCGAGTTCTTC.

The chain is built from TRBV2 and TRBJ1-2; D is unclear. CDR1 is SNHLY and CDR2 is FYNNEI in the germline V gene. CDR3 length: 12 residues. The ends were cut back, 7 bases at V and 2 bases at J, with 8 bases in the middle. The CDR3 sequence is CASISDNYGYTF. The CDR3 DNA reads as TGTGCCAGCATTAGCGACAACTATGGCTACACCTTC.

This clone was detected only a few times. The rearrangement links TRBV5-8 to TRBJ1-3; D may be TRBD1 (5 bases). CDR1 and CDR2 (germline): SGHTS, YDEGEE. The CDR3 covers 20 residues. V was trimmed by 0 bases and J by 0 bases, leaving 22 bases between them. CDR3 sequence reads: CASSLEVGPPDPSSGNTIYF. The CDR3 coding sequence is TGTGCCAGCAGCTTGGAGGTGGGGCCGCCGGATCCCTCCTCTGGAAACACCATATATTTT.

V is TRBV19 and J is TRBJ2-5, with 10 positions matching TRBD2. Trimming at V came to 6 bases and at J to 5 bases, leaving 12 bases not matched to a gene. The CDR3 is 16 amino acids. In germline, CDR1 is LNHDA, CDR2 SQIVND (reference sequence). The CDR3 loop reads CASRGKASGSGETQYF. In DNA, the CDR3 is TGTGCCAGTAGGGGCAAGGCTAGCGGGAGTGGGGAGACCCAGTACTTC. The full variable domain, its missing parts supplied by reference TRBV19 and TRBJ2-5, is DGGITQSPKYLFRKEGQNVTLSCEQNLNHDAMYWYRQDPGQGLRLIYYSQIVNDFQKGDIAEGYSVSREKKESFPLTVTSAQKNPTAFYLCASRGKASGSGETQYFGPGTRLLVL.

This chain joins TRBV7-7 and TRBJ2-1, with 8 bases matching TRBD1. The CDR3 has 15 amino acids. The germline V gene encodes CDR1 SSHAT and CDR2 FNYEAQ (reference sequence). J gave up 6 bases and V 5 bases, and 9 bases lay outside the gene matches. The CDR3 bases are TGTGCCAGCAGCCTGGCAATCGGACAGGGCAATGAGCAGTTCTTC. Translating it yields CASSLAIGQGNEQFF.

The V gene is TRBV4-3, the J gene TRBJ1-3; D gene unclear. The CDR3 extends over 16 amino acids. The V end was cut by 0 bases, the J end by 0 bases, with 9 bases between. CDR1 is LGHNA, CDR2 YSLEER, per germline. In DNA, the CDR3 is TGCGCCAGCAGCCAAGAAGACACCCACTCTGGAAACACCATATATTTT. Its protein product is CASSQEDTHSGNTIYF.

The chain recombines TRBV5-1 with TRBJ1-2, with 7 bases matching TRBD1. The V gene end was trimmed by 1 base and the J gene end by 4 bases; junction bases not matched to a gene: 4. CDR1 SGHRS and CDR2 YFSETQ come from the germline V gene. The length of the CDR3 is 14 residues. The CDR3 region is CASSLSQGGYGYTF. Here the CDR3 DNA reads TGCGCCAGCAGCTTGTCCCAGGGGGGCTATGGCTACACCTTC.

The chain employs TRBV27 and TRBJ1-2; D is perhaps TRBD1 (5 bases). V dropped 8 bases and J dropped 9 bases, with 13 bases sitting between them. Germline V lookup: CDR1 MNHEY, CDR2 SMNVEV (reference sequence). The CDR3 totals 11 residues. CDR3 amino acids: CASGREGSYTF. The CDR3 region has the DNA TGTGCCAGCGGGAGGGAGGGGAGCTACACCTTC.

V and J are TRBV10-3 and TRBJ2-1; 7 nucleotides line up with TRBD1. The length of the CDR3 is 13 residues. CDR1 and CDR2 from the germline V gene are ENHRY and SYGVKD. V was pared by 7 bases and J by 8 bases, with 8 bases of the junction left unmatched. The CDR3 bases are TGTGCCATCAAACCCACAGGGGTCGATGAGCAGTTCTTC. Translated: CAIKPTGVDEQFF.

The chain links TRBV19 to TRBJ1-1; D gene uncertain. Germline V gene data show CDR1 as LNHDA and CDR2 as SQIVND (reference sequence). The CDR3 spans 14 residues. The V gene lost 3 bases and the J gene lost 1 base, with 9 bases spanning the gap. The DNA for the CDR3 is TGTGCCAGTAGTATGAAAACAGAGAACACTGAAGCTTTCTTT. The encoded protein is CASSMKTENTEAFF. Based on the CDR3 plus reference TRBV19 and TRBJ1-1, the full variable domain is DGGITQSPKYLFRKEGQNVTLSCEQNLNHDAMYWYRQDPGQGLRLIYYSQIVNDFQKGDIAEGYSVSREKKESFPLTVTSAQKNPTAFYLCASSMKTENTEAFFGQGTRLTVV.

The chain has TRBV5-1 and TRBJ1-1; 7 bases fit TRBD1. Trimming removed 3 bases from V and 6 bases from J; junction bases left unmatched: 5. CDR1 SGHRS and CDR2 YFSETQ come from the germline V gene. The CDR3 is made up of 13 amino acids. The CDR3 region is CASSSQGDAEAFF. CDR3 nucleotide sequence: TGCGCCAGCAGCTCCCAGGGGGATGCTGAAGCTTTCTTT.

DNA for the CDR3: TGTGCCAGTAGCACAGGGGGCCCCGGCACGAACACTGAAGCTTTCTTT. Its translation is CASSTGGPGTNTEAFF. The gene calls are TRBV19 and TRBJ1-1; 9 bases fit TRBD1. CDR3 length: 16 amino acids. Germline trimming cut 6 bases from V and 1 base from J; bases unmatched to any gene: 9. CDR1 is LNHDA and CDR2 is SQIVND in the germline V gene (reference sequence).

This sequence joins TRBV7-3 and TRBJ2-7; 9 bases map to TRBD1. V lost 2 bases and J lost 7; bases outside the gene matches: 6. Germline-derived CDR1 and CDR2 are SGHTA and FQGTGA. The CDR3 covers 14 residues. CDR3 coding DNA: TGTGCCAGCAGCTTAGGGACAGGGTCTTGGGAGCAGTACTTC. Protein sequence: CASSLGTGSWEQYF.

The CDR3 bases are TGTGCCAGCAGTTCGGGCCCTCATACAGGGGAGAAGTATGGCTACACCTTC. Amino acids: CASSSGPHTGEKYGYTF. The rearrangement uses TRBV27 and TRBJ1-2, with 7 nucleotides matching TRBD1. Germline-derived CDR1 and CDR2 are MNHEY and SMNVEV (reference sequence). The CDR3 sequence is 17 residues long. V shed 4 bases and J 5 bases; nucleotides not matched to a gene: 16.

The chain links TRBV7-9 to TRBJ1-1, with D maybe TRBD1 (5 bases). Trimming removed 2 bases at V and 3 bases at J, with 13 bases between. This CDR3 region has 15 residues. Germline-derived CDR1 and CDR2 are SEHNR and FQNEAQ (reference sequence). This CDR3 is CASSLPLGGDTEAFF. The CDR3 nucleotides read TGTGCCAGCAGCTTACCCCTCGGGGGGGACACTGAAGCTTTCTTT. The variable domain in full, with the rest retrieved from reference TRBV7-9 and TRBJ1-1, is DTGVSQNPRHKITKRGQNVTFRCDPISEHNRLYWYRQTLGQGPEFLTYFQNEAQLEKSRLLSDRFSAERPKGSFSTLEIQRTEQGDSAMYLCASSLPLGGDTEAFFGQGTRLTVV.

The chain links TRBV19 to TRBJ2-7; 7 bases map to TRBD1. The V gene's germline CDR1 is LNHDA and CDR2 SQIVND (reference sequence). There are 15 residues in the CDR3. V shed 3 bases, J shed 0 bases, and the junction held 5 bases outside the gene matches. CDR3 protein: CASSIGQANSYEQYF. The CDR3, as DNA: TGTGCCAGTAGTATCGGACAGGCCAACTCCTACGAGCAGTACTTC.

The V and J genes are TRBV11-2 and TRBJ1-2; D not certain. Between the trimmed V and J ends, which lost 2 bases and 1 base, there was a span of 8 bases. This CDR3 spans 14 amino acids. In germline, CDR1 is SGHAT, CDR2 FQNNGV. The CDR3 reads CASSLQEDNYGYTF. DNA of the CDR3: TGTGCCAGCAGCTTACAAGAGGATAACTATGGCTACACCTTC.

J is TRBJ2-3 and V is TRBV11-1, with D unresolved. The V end lost 6 bases, the J end lost 4 bases, and 20 bases lay between the germline ends. This CDR3 is built from 16 residues. Germline CDR1 reads SGHAT; CDR2 reads FQDESV (reference sequence). The CDR3 bases are TGTGCCAGCAGTCTAGGTGGCGTGATGGCCGCAGATACGCAGTATTTT. This codes for CASSLGGVMAADTQYF.

The chain combines TRBV7-3 with TRBJ2-3; 9 bases line up with TRBD1. CDR1 and CDR2 from the germline V gene are SGHTA and FQGTGA. The CDR3 is 13 residues long. The junction had 3 bases not matched to a gene; V was cut back by 5 bases and J by 6 bases. DNA for the CDR3: TGTGCCAGCAGCCCACAGGGGGCGGATACGCAGTATTTT. It encodes CASSPQGADTQYF.

This clone was detected once. The chain recombines TRBV19 with TRBJ2-7; the D gene is possibly TRBD1 (8 bases). Trimming shortened V by 2 bases and J by 3 bases, and 11 bases separated the two germline ends. The CDR3 covers 14 residues. Germline V gene sequence: CDR1 LNHDA, CDR2 SQIVND (reference sequence). The CDR3 bases are TGTGCCAGTAGTATAACAGGGGGGGTCTACGAGCAGTACTTC. As protein: CASSITGGVYEQYF.

This chain uses TRBV7-8 with TRBJ2-7; 12 bases align to TRBD2. V lost 0 bases to trimming and J lost 6 bases; unmatched junction nucleotides: 15. The CDR3 extends over 19 amino acids. CDR1 and CDR2 from the germline V gene are SGHVS and FQNEAQ. Here the CDR3 reads CASSLALGGLAGGPPEQYF. The CDR3 bases are TGTGCCAGCAGCTTAGCGCTCGGAGGGCTAGCGGGAGGGCCACCCGAGCAGTACTTC.

This sequence joins TRBV6-5 and TRBJ2-7; D remains unclear. CDR1 is MNHEY, CDR2 SVGAGI, per germline. Deletions cut 0 bases from V and 1 base from J, with 13 bases between. There are 16 residues in the CDR3. CDR3: CASSYSMYSGSYEQYF. The CDR3 coding sequence is TGTGCCAGCAGTTACTCGATGTATTCCGGTTCCTACGAGCAGTACTTC.

The rearrangement uses TRBV30 and TRBJ1-2, with 8 bases lining up with TRBD1. Germline V gene sequence: CDR1 GTSNPN, CDR2 SVGIG (reference sequence). Trimming cost V 5 bases and J 4 bases; bases outside gene matches: 3. This CDR3 is 12 amino acids long. The CDR3 DNA is TGTGCCTGGGGGGGGACAGGCTATGGCTACACCTTC. Its translation is CAWGGTGYGYTF.

The chain joins TRBV2 to TRBJ1-4; 9 bases align to TRBD1. J was trimmed by 1 base and V by 4 bases; bases with no gene match: 4. The germline gives CDR1 SNHLY, CDR2 FYNNEI. The CDR3 is 16 residues long. CDR3 coding DNA: TGTGCCAGCAGTGCTCCGGACAGGGGAACTAATGAAAAACTGTTTTTT. This sequence encodes CASSAPDRGTNEKLFF.

The rearrangement links TRBV6-5 to TRBJ2-3; 12 positions agree with TRBD2. Germline trimming cut 4 bases from V and 4 bases from J; bases unmatched to any gene: 3. The CDR3 consists of 15 residues. Germline V gene lookup returns CDR1 MNHEY and CDR2 SVGAGI. CDR3 nucleotides: TGTGCCAGCAGTTCGTCTAGCGGGAGGGCAGATACGCAGTATTTT. This translates into CASSSSSGRADTQYF.